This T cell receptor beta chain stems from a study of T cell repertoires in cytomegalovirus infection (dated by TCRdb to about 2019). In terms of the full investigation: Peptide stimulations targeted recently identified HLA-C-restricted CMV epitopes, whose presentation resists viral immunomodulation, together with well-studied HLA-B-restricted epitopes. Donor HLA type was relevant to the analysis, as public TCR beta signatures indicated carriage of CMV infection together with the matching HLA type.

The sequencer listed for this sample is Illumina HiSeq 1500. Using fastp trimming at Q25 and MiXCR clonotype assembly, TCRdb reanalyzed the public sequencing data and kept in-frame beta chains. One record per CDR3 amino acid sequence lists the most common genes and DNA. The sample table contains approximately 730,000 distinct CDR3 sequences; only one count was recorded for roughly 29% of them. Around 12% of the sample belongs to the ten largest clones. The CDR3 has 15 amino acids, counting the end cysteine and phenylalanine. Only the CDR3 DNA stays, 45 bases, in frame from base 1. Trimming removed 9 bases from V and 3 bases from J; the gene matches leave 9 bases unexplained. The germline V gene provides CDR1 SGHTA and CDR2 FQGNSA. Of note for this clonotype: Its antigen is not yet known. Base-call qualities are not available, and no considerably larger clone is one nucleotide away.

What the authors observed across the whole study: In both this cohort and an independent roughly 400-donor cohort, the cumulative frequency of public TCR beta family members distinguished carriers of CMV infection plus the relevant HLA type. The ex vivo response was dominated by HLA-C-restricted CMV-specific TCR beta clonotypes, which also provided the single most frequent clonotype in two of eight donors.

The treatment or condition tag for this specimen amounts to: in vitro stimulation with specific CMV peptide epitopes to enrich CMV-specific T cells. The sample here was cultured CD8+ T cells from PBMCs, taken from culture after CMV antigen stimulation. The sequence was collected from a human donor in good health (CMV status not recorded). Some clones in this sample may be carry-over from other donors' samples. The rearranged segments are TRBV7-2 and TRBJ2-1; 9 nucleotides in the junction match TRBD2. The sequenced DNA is TGTGCCAGTCCGTCGATGCGGGGGGGCTACAATGAGCAGTTCTTC. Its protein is CASPSMRGGYNEQFF.